The clone carrying this T cell receptor beta chain qualifies as medium-sized. Trimming took off 6 bases at V and 1 base at J, with 6 bases between the two ends. This CDR3 contains 12 residues. Original methodology: Clinicopathological groups differed in CDR3, with these differences serving to build a distant-metastasis classifier for papillary thyroid cancer. TCRdb recomputed clones from the PCR reads via MiXCR. The V and J calls here are based on TCRdb, not the publication. The table has about 22,000 clones, 18% seen once. This entry belongs to a study of metastatic and nonmetastatic thyroid tumors. No patient had received any treatment before thyroid surgery.

Sequencing used adjacent normal tissue. This chain joins TRBV12-3 or TRBV12-4 and TRBJ1-1; D uncertain. The receptor was isolated from a male donor with papillary thyroid cancer or a benign thyroid nodule (not recorded which). Some clones in this sample may be carry-over from other donors' samples. This CDR3 is CASRKENTEAFF. The CDR3 bases are TGTGCCAGCAGAAAAGAGAACACTGAAGCTTTCTTT.